These 12 T cell receptor beta chains share one sample of origin, sequenced in a study of CD8 T cell repertoires and HIV-1 epitope variants. The antigens for these receptors are not known. Assay: immunoSEQ multiplex PCR; the TCRdb copy retains only in-frame clones and omits some. The sample lists around 5,100 clones, about three fifths occurring once. The sequenced material came from cultured CD8+ T cells derived from PBMCs. These receptors were collected from a male donor with HIV.

This clone was seen a handful of times. This chain joins TRBV7-6 and TRBJ2-3; 11 positions match TRBD2. The CDR3 runs 16 residues. The germline gives CDR1 SGHVS, CDR2 FNYEAQ. V lost 5 bases, J lost 6 bases, and 10 bases stayed unmatched. CDR3 loop: CASSLIAGGARDTQYF. CDR3 in DNA: TGTGCCAGCAGCCTGATAGCGGGAGGGGCGAGGGATACGCAGTATTTT. Complete variable domain (other parts from reference TRBV7-6 and TRBJ2-3): GAGVSQSPRYKVTKRGQDVALRCDPISGHVSLYWYRQALGQGPEFLTYFNYEAQQDKSGLPNDRFSAERPEGSISTLTIQRTEQRDSAMYRCASSLIAGGARDTQYFGPGTRLTVL.

V gene TRBV28 combines with J gene TRBJ1-1, with D possibly TRBD1 on 6 matching bases. The V end was cut by 6 bases, the J end by 7 bases, with 18 bases between. Germline V gene data show CDR1 as MDHEN and CDR2 as SYDVKM. The CDR3 length is 14 residues. As DNA, the CDR3 is TGTGCCAGCAGCCCCCCGACAGGTTACGGTGAAGCTTTCTTT. Translated, it gives CASSPPTGYGEAFF.

The chain recombines TRBV7-9 with TRBJ1-1; no firm D call. In germline, CDR1 is SEHNR, CDR2 FQNEAQ (reference sequence). The CDR3 consists of 16 residues. Trimming cost V 2 bases and J 2 bases, with 15 bases left between them. DNA of the CDR3: TGTGCCAGCAGCTTACCATCCAGTAGGGTTAACACTGAAGCTTTCTTT. This gives the protein CASSLPSSRVNTEAFF.

This chain joins TRBV5-1 and TRBJ1-1, with D uncertain. Per germline, CDR1 SGHRS and CDR2 YFSETQ. The V end lost 0 bases, the J end lost 1 base, and 13 bases lay between the germline ends. The CDR3 sequence is 16 residues long. In DNA form, the CDR3 reads TGCGCCAGCAGCTTGGCCTTCTCTGGGTCGAACACTGAAGCTTTCTTT. Residues: CASSLAFSGSNTEAFF. The complete variable domain, with remaining parts taken from reference TRBV5-1 and TRBJ1-1, reads KAGVTQTPRYLIKTRGQQVTLSCSPISGHRSVSWYQQTPGQGLQFLFEYFSETQRNKGNFPGRFSGRQFSNSRSEMNVSTLELGDSALYLCASSLAFSGSNTEAFFGQGTRLTVV.

V is TRBV30 and J is TRBJ1-1, with 10 bases identical to TRBD1. V lost 3 bases to trimming and J lost 4 bases; unmatched junction nucleotides: 5. Germline lookup yields CDR1 GTSNPN and CDR2 SVGIG (reference sequence). The CDR3 has 14 residues. For the CDR3, the DNA is TGTGCCTGGAGCGGGACAGGGGTTGGCACTGAAGCTTTCTTT. It specifies CAWSGTGVGTEAFF. Complete variable domain (other parts from reference TRBV30 and TRBJ1-1): SQTIHQWPATLVQPVGSPLSLECTVEGTSNPNLYWYRQAAGRGLQLLFYSVGIGQISSEVPQNLSASRPQDRQFILSSKKLLLSDSGFYLCAWSGTGVGTEAFFGQGTRLTVV.

The chain joins TRBV11-2 to TRBJ1-1, with a possible D match to TRBD1 (5 bases). Germline loops: CDR1 SGHAT, CDR2 FQNNGV. The CDR3 has 15 amino acids. Trimming removed 0 bases from V and 5 bases from J, with 13 bases in between. Written as DNA, the CDR3 is TGTGCCAGCAGCTTAGATTGGCAGGGAAGGACTGAAGCTTTCTTT. Protein: CASSLDWQGRTEAFF.

The chain combines TRBV2 with TRBJ1-2, with a tentative D call TRBD1 (6 bases). Germline V CDR1 and CDR2: SNHLY, FYNNEI. This CDR3 contains 17 residues. V lost 5 bases, J lost 2 bases, and 21 bases lay in between. The CDR3 DNA sequence: TGTGCCAGCAGTCCTTTTGAGACAGGAGAAGAGAACTATGGCTACACCTTC. This translates into CASSPFETGEENYGYTF.

This clone was picked up a small number of times. The V call is TRBV19, the J call TRBJ2-6; the match to TRBD1 covers 9 bases. Trimming cost V 5 bases and J 0 bases; bases outside gene matches: 11. The length of the CDR3 is 19 residues. Germline V gene lookup returns CDR1 LNHDA and CDR2 SQIVND (reference sequence). CDR3 nucleotides: TGTGCCAGTAGTGTTGTAACGACAGGGGGTGGCTCTGGGGCCAACGTCCTGACTTTC. Protein product: CASSVVTTGGGSGANVLTF.

The chain couples TRBV6-5 to TRBJ1-1; weak D call: TRBD1 (6 bases). The V end lost 6 bases, the J end lost 7 bases, and 18 bases lay between the germline ends. Germline-derived CDR1 and CDR2 are MNHEY and SVGAGI. This CDR3 region has 14 residues. The CDR3 reads CASSPSRGAGEAFF. The CDR3 coding sequence is TGTGCCAGCAGCCCAAGTCGGGGGGCAGGTGAAGCTTTCTTT.

The rearrangement joins TRBV28 to TRBJ1-1; 11 nucleotides match TRBD1. The germline V gene encodes CDR1 MDHEN and CDR2 SYDVKM. Unmatched junction bases numbered 5, after V lost 6 bases and J lost 5 bases. The CDR3 is 14 amino acids. This CDR3 is CASSRDRGGTEAFF. The CDR3 nucleotides are TGTGCCAGCAGCCGGGACAGGGGGGGAACTGAAGCTTTCTTT.

The V gene is TRBV7-8, the J gene TRBJ2-6; D not certain. The CDR3 has 15 amino acids. Trimming left V 7 bases short and J 0 bases short, with 10 bases between. CDR1 and CDR2 from the germline V gene are SGHVS and FQNEAQ. CDR3: CASTSWPSGANVLTF. The CDR3 coding sequence is TGTGCCAGCACCTCTTGGCCCTCTGGGGCCAACGTCCTGACTTTC.

This chain links TRBV6-1 with TRBJ2-7, with 10 bases identical to TRBD2. Trimming at V came to 1 base and at J to 4 bases, leaving 4 bases not matched to a gene. The CDR3 totals 15 residues. Germline V gives CDR1 MNHNS, CDR2 SASEGT. The CDR3: CASSEGSGGSYEQYF. In DNA, the CDR3 is TGTGCCAGCAGTGAAGGTAGCGGGGGGTCGTACGAGCAGTACTTC.